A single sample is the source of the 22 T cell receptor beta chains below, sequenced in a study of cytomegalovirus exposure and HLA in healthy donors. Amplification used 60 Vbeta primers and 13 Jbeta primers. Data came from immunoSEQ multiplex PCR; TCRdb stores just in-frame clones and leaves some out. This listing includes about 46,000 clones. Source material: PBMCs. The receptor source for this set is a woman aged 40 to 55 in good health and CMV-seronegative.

CDR3 nucleotide sequence: TGTGCCAGCAGTCTACAGGGGGGGTTTGAAAAACTGTTTTTT. It yields the protein CASSLQGGFEKLFF. The J gene is TRBJ1-4, the V gene TRBV6-5, with 8 bases matching TRBD1. CDR3 length equals 14 residues. Germline V gene sequence: CDR1 MNHEY, CDR2 SVGAGI. Germline trimming cut 5 bases from V and 7 bases from J; bases unmatched to any gene: 6.

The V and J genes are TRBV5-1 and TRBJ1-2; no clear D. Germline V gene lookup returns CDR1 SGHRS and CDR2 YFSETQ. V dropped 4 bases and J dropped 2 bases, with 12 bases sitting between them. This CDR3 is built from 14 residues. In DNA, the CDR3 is TGCGCCAGCAGCCCGACGGGAGGAAACTATGGCTACACCTTC. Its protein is CASSPTGGNYGYTF.

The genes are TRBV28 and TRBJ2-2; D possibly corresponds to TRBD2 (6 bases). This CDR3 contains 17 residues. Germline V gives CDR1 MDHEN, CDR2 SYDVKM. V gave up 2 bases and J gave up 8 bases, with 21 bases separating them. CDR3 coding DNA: TGTGCCAGCAGTTTAGGTCTGGGGGAGGAGGCTCCGGGGGAGCTGTTTTTT. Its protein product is CASSLGLGEEAPGELFF.

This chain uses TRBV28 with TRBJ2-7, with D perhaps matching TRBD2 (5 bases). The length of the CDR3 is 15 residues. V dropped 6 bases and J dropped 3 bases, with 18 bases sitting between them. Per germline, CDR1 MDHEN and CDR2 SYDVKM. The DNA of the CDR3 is TGTGCCAGCAGCCCGAGGACTCCCCGTCACTACGAGCAGTACTTC. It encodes CASSPRTPRHYEQYF.

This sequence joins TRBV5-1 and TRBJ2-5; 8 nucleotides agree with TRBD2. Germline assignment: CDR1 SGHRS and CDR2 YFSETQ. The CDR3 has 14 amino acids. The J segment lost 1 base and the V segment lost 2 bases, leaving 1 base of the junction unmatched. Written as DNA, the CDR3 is TGCGCCAGCAGCTTAGCGGGAGTCCAAGAGACCCAGTACTTC. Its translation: CASSLAGVQETQYF.

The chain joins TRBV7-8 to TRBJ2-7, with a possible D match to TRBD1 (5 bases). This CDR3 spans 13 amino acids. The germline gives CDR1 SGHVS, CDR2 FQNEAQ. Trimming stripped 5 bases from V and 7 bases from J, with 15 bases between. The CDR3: CASSAVAGWEQYF. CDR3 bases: TGTGCCAGCAGCGCCGTTGCAGGGTGGGAGCAGTACTTC.

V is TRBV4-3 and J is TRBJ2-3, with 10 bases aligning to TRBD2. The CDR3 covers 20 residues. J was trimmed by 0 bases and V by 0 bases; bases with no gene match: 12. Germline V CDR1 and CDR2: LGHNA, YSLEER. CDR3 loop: CASSQETSGTYPTSTDTQYF. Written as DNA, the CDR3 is TGCGCCAGCAGCCAAGAAACTAGCGGGACCTACCCCACTAGCACAGATACGCAGTATTTT.

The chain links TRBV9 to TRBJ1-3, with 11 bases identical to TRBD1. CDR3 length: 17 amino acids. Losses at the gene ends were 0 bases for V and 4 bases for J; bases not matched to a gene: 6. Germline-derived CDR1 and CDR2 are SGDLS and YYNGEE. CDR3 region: CASSVGSGQGGGNTIYF. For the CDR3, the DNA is TGTGCCAGCAGCGTAGGATCGGGACAGGGGGGCGGAAACACCATATATTTT.

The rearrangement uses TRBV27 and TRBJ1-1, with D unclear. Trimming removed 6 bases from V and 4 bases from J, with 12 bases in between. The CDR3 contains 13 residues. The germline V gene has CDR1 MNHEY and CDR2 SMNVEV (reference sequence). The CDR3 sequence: CASRRNPPTEAFF. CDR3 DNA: TGTGCCAGCAGGCGGAACCCGCCCACTGAAGCTTTCTTT.

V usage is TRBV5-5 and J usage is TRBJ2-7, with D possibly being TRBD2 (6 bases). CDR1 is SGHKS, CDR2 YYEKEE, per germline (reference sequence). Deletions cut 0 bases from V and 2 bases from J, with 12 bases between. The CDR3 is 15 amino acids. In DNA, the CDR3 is TGTGCCAGCAGCTTGGGGTGGGCGGGGACCTACGAGCAGTACTTC. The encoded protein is CASSLGWAGTYEQYF.

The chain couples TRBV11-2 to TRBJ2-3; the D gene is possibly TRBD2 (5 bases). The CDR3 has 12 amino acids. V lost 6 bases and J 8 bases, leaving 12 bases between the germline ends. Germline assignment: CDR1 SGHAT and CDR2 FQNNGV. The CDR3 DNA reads TGTGCCAGCAGAAGAGAAGGGAGTACGCAGTATTTT. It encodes CASRREGSTQYF.

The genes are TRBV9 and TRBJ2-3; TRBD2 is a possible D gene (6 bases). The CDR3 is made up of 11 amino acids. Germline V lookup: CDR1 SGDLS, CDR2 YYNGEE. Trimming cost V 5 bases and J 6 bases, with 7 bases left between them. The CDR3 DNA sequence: TGTGCCAGCAGGGCGGGGGATACGCAGTATTTT. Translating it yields CASRAGDTQYF.

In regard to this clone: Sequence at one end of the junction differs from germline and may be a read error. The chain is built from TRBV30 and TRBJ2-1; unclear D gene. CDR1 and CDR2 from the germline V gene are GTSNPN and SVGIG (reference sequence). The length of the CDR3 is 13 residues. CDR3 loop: CALRYSSDNEQFF. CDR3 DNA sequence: TGTGCCCTACGATATAGCTCCGACAATGAGCAGTTCTTC.

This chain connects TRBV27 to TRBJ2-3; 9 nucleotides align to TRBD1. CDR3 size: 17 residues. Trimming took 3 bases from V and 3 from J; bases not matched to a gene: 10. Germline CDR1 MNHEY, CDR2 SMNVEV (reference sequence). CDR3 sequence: CASSFRSNRGQTDTQYF. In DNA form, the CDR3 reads TGTGCCAGCAGTTTCCGTTCGAACAGGGGGCAGACAGATACGCAGTATTTT.

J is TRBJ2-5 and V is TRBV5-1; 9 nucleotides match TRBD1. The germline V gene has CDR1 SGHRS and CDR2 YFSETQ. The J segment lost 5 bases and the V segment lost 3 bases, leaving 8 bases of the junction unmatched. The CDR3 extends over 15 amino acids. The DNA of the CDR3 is TGCGCCAGCAGCTGGACAGGGGCTACGGGGGAGACCCAGTACTTC. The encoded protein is CASSWTGATGETQYF.

In nucleotides, the CDR3 is TGTGCCAGCAGCTTAGGTGGCAGGGGTACCTACGAGCAGTACTTC. Protein product: CASSLGGRGTYEQYF. J is TRBJ2-7 and V is TRBV7-2; weak D call: TRBD1 (6 bases). The CDR3 runs 15 residues. Germline V gene data show CDR1 as SGHTA and CDR2 as FQGNSA. Trimming took off 1 base at V and 2 bases at J, with 12 bases between the two ends.

CDR3 sequence (DNA): TGTGCCACCAGCAGAGGAAGGACAGGGAGGGATGATGAGCAGTTCTTC. Translating it yields CATSRGRTGRDDEQFF. The chain joins TRBV15 to TRBJ2-1; D may be TRBD1 (8 bases). This CDR3 contains 16 residues. Germline values: CDR1 LNHNV, CDR2 YYDKDF (reference sequence). The germline V and J ends were trimmed by 1 base and 8 bases, with 18 bases remaining between them.

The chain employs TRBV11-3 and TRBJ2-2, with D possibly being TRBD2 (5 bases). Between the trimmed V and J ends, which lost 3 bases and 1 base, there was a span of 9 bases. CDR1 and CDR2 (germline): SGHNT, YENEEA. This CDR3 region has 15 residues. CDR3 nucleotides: TGTGCCAGCAGCTTGCGGGCCTTGAACACCGGGGAGCTGTTTTTT. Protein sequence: CASSLRALNTGELFF.

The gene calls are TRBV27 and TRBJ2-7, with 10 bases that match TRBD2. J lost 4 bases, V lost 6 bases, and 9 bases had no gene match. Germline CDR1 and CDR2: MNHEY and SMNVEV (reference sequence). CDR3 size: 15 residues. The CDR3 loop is CASRPSGGRRYEQYF. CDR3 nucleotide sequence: TGTGCCAGCAGGCCTAGCGGGGGAAGGAGGTACGAGCAGTACTTC.

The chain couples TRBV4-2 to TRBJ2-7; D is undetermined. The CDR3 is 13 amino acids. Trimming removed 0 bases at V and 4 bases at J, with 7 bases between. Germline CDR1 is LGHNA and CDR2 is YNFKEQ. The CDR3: CASSQEIAYEQYF. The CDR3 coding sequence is TGTGCCAGCAGCCAAGAAATAGCTTACGAGCAGTACTTC.

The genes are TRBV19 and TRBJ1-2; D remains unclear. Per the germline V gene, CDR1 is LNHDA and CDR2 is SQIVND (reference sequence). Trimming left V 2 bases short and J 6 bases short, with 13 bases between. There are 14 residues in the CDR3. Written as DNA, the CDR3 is TGTGCCAGTAGTATAAAGTACACACAAAATGGCTACACCTTC. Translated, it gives CASSIKYTQNGYTF.

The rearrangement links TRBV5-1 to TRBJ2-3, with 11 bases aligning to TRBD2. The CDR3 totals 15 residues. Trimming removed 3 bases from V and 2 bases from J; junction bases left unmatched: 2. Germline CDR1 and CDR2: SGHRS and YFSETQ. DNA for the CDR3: TGCGCCAGCAGCTGGACTAGCGGGTCCACAGATACGCAGTATTTT. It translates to CASSWTSGSTDTQYF.